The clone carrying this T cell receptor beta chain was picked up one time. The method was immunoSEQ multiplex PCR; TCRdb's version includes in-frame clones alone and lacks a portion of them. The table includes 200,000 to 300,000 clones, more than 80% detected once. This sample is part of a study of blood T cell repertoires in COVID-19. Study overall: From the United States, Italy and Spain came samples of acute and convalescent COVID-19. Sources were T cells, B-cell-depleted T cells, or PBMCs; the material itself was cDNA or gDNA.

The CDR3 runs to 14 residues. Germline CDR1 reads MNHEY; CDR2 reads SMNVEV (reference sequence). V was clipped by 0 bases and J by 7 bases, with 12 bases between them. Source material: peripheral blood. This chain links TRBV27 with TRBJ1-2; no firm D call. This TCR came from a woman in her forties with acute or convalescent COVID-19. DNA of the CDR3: TGTGCCAGCAGTTTATCGGCGGGAAACGGTGGCTACACCTTC. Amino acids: CASSLSAGNGGYTF.